The clone carrying this T cell receptor (beta chain) was detected many times. Its target is unknown. Clinical symptoms and serum thyroxine were used for diagnosis; TRAb, thyroid ultrasound and orbital computed tomography were also relied on. This sample is part of a study of Graves' ophthalmopathy and Graves' hyperthyroidism. This CDR3 has 16 residues. Germline V gene data show CDR1 as LNHDA and CDR2 as SQIVND (reference sequence). Trimming pared 6 bases from V and 3 bases from J, leaving 20 bases between. Study results and caveats: Blood repertoires reportedly contained most expanded thyroid clonotypes above 0.001 frequency.

Amplified material comprised TCR beta CDR3 regions derived from RNA transcripts. A first-round RT-PCR used HTBI primers, followed by a second-round multiplex PCR. One entry per CDR3 protein, called by TCRdb with MiXCR from the multiplex PCR reads. The sample carries about 400,000 distinct CDR3 sequences, 18% recorded once. The rearrangement uses TRBV19 and TRBJ2-5; D might be TRBD1 or TRBD2, each matching 5 bases. Sequencing was carried out using peripheral blood. The clonotype was recovered from a woman between 18 and 29 years old with Graves' ophthalmopathy. CDR3 coding DNA: TGTGCCAGTAGCATTGAACCGGGACGGTGGAAAGAGACCCAGTACTTC. Protein: CASSIEPGRWKETQYF. The complete variable domain, with remaining parts taken from reference TRBV19 and TRBJ2-5, reads DGGITQSPKYLFRKEGQNVTLSCEQNLNHDAMYWYRQDPGQGLRLIYYSQIVNDFQKGDIAEGYSVSREKKESFPLTVTSAQKNPTAFYLCASSIEPGRWKETQYFGPGTRLLVL.